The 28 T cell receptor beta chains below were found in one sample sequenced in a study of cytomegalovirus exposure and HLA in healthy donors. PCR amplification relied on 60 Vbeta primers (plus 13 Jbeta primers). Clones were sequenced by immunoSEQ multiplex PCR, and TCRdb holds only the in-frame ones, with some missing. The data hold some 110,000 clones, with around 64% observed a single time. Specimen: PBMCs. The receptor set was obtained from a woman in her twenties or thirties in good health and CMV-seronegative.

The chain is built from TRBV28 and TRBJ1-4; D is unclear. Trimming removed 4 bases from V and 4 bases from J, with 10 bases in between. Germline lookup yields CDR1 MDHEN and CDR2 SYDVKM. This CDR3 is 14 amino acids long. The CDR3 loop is CASSSHQDNEKLFF. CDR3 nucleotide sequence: TGTGCCAGCAGTTCTCATCAGGATAATGAAAAACTGTTTTTT.

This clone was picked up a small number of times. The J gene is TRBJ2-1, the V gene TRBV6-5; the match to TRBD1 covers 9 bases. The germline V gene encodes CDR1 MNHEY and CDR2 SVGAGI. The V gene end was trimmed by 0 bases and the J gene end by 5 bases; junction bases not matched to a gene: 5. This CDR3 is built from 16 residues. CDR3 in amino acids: CASSYSMTGGNNEQFF. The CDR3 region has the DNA TGTGCCAGCAGTTACTCGATGACAGGGGGAAACAATGAGCAGTTCTTC.

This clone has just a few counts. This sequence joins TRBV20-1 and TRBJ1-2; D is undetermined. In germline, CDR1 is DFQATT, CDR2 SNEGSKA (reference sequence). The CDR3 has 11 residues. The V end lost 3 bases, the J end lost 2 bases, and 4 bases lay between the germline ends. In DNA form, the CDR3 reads TGCAGTGCTAGGGAGAACTATGGCTACACCTTC. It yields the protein CSARENYGYTF.

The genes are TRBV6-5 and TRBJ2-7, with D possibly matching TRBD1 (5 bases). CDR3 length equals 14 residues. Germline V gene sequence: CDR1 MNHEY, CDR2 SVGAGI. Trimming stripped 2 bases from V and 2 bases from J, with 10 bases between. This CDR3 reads CASSYGQGTYEQYF. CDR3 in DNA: TGTGCCAGCAGTTACGGTCAGGGAACCTACGAGCAGTACTTC.

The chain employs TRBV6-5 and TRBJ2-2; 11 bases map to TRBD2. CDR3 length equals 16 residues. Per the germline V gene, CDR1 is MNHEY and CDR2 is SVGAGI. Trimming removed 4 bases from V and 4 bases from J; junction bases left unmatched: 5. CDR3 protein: CASSSGLAEVTGELFF. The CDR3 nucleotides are TGTGCCAGCAGTTCGGGACTAGCGGAGGTCACCGGGGAGCTGTTTTTT.

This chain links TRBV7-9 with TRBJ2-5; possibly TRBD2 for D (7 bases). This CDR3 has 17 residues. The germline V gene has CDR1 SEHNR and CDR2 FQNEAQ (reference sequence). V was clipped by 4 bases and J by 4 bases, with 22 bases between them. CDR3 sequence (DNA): TGTGCCAGCAGCTCGCCCTCTGGGGGCGGGAGTGGAGAGACCCAGTACTTC. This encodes CASSSPSGGGSGETQYF. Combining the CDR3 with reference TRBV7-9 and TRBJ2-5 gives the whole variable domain DTGVSQNPRHKITKRGQNVTFRCDPISEHNRLYWYRQTLGQGPEFLTYFQNEAQLEKSRLLSDRFSAERPKGSFSTLEIQRTEQGDSAMYLCASSSPSGGGSGETQYFGPGTRLLVL.

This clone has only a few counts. The chain's CDR3 is CASSLLSSQETQYF. The CDR3 DNA reads as TGCGCCAGCAGCTTGCTGTCTAGCCAAGAGACCCAGTACTTC. The chain uses TRBV5-1 and TRBJ2-5; D remains unclear. Germline CDR1 and CDR2: SGHRS and YFSETQ. CDR3 size: 14 residues. V dropped 1 base and J dropped 1 base, with 8 bases sitting between them.

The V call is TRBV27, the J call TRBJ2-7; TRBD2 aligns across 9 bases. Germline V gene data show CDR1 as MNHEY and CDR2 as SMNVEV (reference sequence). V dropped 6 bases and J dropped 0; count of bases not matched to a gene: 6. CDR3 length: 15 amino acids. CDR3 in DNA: TGTGCCAGCAGCAGACGACTAGCGGACTCCTACGAGCAGTACTTC. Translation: CASSRRLADSYEQYF.

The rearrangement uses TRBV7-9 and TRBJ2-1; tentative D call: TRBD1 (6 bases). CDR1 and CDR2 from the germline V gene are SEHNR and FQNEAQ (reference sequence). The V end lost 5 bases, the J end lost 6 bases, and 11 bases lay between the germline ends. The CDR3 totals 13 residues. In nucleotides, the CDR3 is TGTGCCAGCAGCCTGACAGGACCCAATGAGCAGTTCTTC. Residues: CASSLTGPNEQFF.

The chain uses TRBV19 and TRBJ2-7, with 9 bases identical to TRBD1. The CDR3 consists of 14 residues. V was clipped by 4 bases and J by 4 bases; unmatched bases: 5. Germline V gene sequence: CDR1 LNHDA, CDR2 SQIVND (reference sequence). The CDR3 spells CASSTQQGAYEQYF. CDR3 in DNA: TGTGCCAGTAGTACACAACAGGGGGCTTACGAGCAGTACTTC.

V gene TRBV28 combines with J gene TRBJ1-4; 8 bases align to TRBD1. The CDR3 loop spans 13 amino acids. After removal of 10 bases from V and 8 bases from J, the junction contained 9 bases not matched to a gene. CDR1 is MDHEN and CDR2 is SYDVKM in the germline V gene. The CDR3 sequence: CATQGQGGEKLFF. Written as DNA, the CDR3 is TGTGCCACCCAAGGACAGGGAGGGGAAAAACTGTTTTTT.

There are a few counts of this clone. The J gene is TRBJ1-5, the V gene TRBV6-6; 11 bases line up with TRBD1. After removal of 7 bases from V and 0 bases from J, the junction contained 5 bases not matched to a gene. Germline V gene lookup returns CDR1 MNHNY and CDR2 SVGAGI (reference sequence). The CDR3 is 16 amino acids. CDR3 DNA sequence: TGTGCCAGCACCGAGGACAGGGGGCTTAGCAATCAGCCCCAGCATTTT. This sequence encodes CASTEDRGLSNQPQHF.

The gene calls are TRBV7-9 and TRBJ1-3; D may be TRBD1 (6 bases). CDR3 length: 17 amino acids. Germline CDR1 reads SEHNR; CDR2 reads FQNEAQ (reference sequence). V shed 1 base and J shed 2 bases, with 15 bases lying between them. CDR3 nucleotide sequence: TGTGCCAGCAGCTTAGGACACCCGGACAGCACTGGAAACACCATATATTTT. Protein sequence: CASSLGHPDSTGNTIYF.

CDR3 amino acids: CASSPGTGFEQYF. CDR3 nucleotides: TGTGCCAGCAGTCCCGGGACAGGGTTCGAGCAGTACTTC. The chain recombines TRBV6-5 with TRBJ2-5; 9 bases are a match to TRBD1. The J call may not be correct, given that the DNA end is closer to TRBJ2-7. In germline, CDR1 is MNHEY, CDR2 SVGAGI. The CDR3 runs to 13 residues.

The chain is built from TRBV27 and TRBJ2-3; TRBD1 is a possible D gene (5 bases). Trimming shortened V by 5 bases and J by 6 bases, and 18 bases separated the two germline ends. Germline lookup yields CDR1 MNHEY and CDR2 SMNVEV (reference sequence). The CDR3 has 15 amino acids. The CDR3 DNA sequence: TGTGCCAGCAGTGAGACAGCCCCGTGGTTTGATACGCAGTATTTT. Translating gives CASSETAPWFDTQYF.

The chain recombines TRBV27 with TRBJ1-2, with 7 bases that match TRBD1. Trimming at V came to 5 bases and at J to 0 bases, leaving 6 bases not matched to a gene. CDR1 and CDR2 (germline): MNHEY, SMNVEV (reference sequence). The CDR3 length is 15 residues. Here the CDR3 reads CASSQQGGPNYGYTF. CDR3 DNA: TGTGCCAGCAGTCAGCAGGGGGGACCTAACTATGGCTACACCTTC.

CDR3 amino acids: CASSPERGRPDYEQYF. The CDR3 nucleotides read TGTGCCAGTAGTCCCGAACGCGGGAGGCCCGACTACGAGCAGTACTTC. The chain employs TRBV19 and TRBJ2-7, with TRBD2 identical over 8 bases. The V segment lost 5 bases and the J segment 3 bases; nucleotides outside the gene matches: 12. CDR3 size: 16 residues. The germline CDR1 and CDR2 sequences are LNHDA and SQIVND (reference sequence). The complete variable domain, with remaining parts taken from reference TRBV19 and TRBJ2-7, reads DGGITQSPKYLFRKEGQNVTLSCEQNLNHDAMYWYRQDPGQGLRLIYYSQIVNDFQKGDIAEGYSVSREKKESFPLTVTSAQKNPTAFYLCASSPERGRPDYEQYFGPGTRLTVT.

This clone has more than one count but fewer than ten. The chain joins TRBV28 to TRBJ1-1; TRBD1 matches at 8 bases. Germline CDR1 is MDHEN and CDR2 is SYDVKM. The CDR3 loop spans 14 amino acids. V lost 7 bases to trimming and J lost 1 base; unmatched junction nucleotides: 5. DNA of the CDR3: TGTGCCAGCACGACAGGGGTGTGGAACACTGAAGCTTTCTTT. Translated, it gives CASTTGVWNTEAFF.

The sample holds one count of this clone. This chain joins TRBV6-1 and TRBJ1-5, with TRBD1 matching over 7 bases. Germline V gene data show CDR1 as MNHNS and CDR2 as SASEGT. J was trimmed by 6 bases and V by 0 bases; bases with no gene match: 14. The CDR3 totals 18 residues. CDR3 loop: CASSEAPTGIRVGQPQHF. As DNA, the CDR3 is TGTGCCAGCAGTGAAGCTCCGACAGGGATTAGAGTTGGTCAGCCCCAGCATTTT.

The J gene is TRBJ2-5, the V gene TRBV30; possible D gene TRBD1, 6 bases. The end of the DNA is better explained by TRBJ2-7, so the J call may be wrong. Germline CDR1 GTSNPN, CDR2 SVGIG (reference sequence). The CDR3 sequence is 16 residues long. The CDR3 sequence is CAWAPGTYASSYEQYF. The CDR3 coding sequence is TGTGCCTGGGCCCCCGGGACATACGCTTCCTCCTACGAGCAGTACTTC.

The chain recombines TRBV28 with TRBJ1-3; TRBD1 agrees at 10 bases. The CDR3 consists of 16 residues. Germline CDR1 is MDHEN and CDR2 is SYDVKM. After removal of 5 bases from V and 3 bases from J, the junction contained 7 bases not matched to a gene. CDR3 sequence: CASSGDRGRGGNTIYF. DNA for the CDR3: TGTGCCAGCAGTGGAGACAGGGGGCGCGGTGGAAACACCATATATTTT.

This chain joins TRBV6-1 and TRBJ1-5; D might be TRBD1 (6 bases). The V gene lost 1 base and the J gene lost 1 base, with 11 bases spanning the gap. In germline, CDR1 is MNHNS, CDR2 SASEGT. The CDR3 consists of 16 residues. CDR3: CASSEGNRVSNQPQHF. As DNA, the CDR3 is TGTGCCAGCAGTGAAGGTAACAGGGTGAGCAATCAGCCCCAGCATTTT.

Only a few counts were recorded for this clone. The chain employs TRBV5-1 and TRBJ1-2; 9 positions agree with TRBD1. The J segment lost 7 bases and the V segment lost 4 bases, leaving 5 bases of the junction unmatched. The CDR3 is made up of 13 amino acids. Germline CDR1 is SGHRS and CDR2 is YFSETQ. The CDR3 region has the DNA TGCGCCAGCAGCCAGGGACAGGGTAGTGGCTACACCTTC. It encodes CASSQGQGSGYTF.

CDR3 residues: CASLGSSTYNEQFF. The DNA for the CDR3 is TGTGCCAGCCTCGGGAGTTCCACCTACAATGAGCAGTTCTTC. The chain employs TRBV2 and TRBJ2-1, with D perhaps TRBD2 (6 bases). CDR1 is SNHLY, CDR2 FYNNEI, per germline. V lost 8 bases and J 2 bases, leaving 13 bases between the germline ends. This CDR3 has 14 amino acids.

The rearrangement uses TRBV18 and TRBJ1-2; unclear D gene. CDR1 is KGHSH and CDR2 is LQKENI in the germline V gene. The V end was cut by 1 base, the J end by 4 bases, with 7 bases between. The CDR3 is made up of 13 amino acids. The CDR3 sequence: CASSPQAGYGYTF. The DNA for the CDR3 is TGTGCCAGCTCACCACAGGCGGGCTATGGCTACACCTTC.

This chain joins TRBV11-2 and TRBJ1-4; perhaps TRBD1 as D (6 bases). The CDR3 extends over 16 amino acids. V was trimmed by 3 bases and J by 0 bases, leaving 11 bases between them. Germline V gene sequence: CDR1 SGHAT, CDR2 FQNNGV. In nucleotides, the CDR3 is TGTGCCAGCAGCTTGACAGGCCCTGCAACTAATGAAAAACTGTTTTTT. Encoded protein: CASSLTGPATNEKLFF.

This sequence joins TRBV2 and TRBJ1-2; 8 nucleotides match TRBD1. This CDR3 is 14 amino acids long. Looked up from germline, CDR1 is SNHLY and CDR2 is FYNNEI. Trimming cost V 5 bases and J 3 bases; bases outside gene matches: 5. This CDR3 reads CASSSQGAHYGYTF. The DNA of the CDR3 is TGTGCCAGCAGTTCTCAGGGGGCTCACTATGGCTACACCTTC.

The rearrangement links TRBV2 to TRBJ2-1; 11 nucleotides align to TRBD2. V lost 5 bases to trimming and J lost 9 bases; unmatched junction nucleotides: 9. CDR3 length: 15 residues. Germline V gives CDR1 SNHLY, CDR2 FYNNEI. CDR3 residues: CASSSTSGRFSEQFF. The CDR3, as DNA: TGTGCCAGCAGTTCAACTAGCGGGAGATTCAGTGAGCAGTTCTTC. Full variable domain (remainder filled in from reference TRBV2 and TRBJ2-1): EPEVTQTPSHQVTQMGQEVILRCVPISNHLYFYWYRQILGQKVEFLVSFYNNEISEKSEIFDDQFSVERPDGSNFTLKIRSTKLEDSAMYFCASSSTSGRFSEQFFGPGTRLTVL.